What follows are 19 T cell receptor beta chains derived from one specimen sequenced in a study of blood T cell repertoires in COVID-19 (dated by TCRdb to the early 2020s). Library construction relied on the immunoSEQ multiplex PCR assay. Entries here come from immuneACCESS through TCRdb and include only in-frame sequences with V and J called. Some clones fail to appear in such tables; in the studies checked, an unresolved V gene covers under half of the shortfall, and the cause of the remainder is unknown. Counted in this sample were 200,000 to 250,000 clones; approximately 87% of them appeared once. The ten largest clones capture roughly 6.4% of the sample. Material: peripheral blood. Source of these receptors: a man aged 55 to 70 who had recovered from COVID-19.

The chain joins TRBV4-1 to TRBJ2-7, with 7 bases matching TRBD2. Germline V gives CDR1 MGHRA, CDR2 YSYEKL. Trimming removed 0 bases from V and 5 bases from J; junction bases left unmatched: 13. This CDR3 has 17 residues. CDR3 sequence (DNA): TGCGCCAGCAGCCAAGAATCCGGCGGGAGAGGCGGAAACGAGCAGTACTTC. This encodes CASSQESGGRGGNEQYF.

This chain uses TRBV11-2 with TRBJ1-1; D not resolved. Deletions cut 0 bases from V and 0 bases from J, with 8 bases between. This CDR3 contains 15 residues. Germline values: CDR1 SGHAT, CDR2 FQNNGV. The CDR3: CASSLDSYMNTEAFF. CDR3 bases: TGTGCCAGCAGCTTAGACTCGTACATGAACACTGAAGCTTTCTTT. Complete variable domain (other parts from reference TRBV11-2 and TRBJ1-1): EAGVAQSPRYKIIEKRQSVAFWCNPISGHATLYWYQQILGQGPKLLIQFQNNGVVDDSQLPKDRFSAERLKGVDSTLKIQPAKLEDSAVYLCASSLDSYMNTEAFFGQGTRLTVV.

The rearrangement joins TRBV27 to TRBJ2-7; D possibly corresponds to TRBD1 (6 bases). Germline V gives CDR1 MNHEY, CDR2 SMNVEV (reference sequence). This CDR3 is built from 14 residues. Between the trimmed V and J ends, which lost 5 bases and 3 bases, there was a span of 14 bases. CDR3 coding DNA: TGTGCCAGCAGTGTCCGGGACACCTTCTACGAGCAGTACTTC. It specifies CASSVRDTFYEQYF.

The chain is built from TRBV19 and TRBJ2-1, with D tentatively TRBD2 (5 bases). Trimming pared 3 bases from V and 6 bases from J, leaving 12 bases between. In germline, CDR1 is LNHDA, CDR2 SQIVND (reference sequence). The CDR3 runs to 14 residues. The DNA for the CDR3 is TGTGCCAGTAGTATTAGCAGTGGAGGCAATGAGCAGTTCTTC. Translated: CASSISSGGNEQFF. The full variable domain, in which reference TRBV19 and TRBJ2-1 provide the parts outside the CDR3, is DGGITQSPKYLFRKEGQNVTLSCEQNLNHDAMYWYRQDPGQGLRLIYYSQIVNDFQKGDIAEGYSVSREKKESFPLTVTSAQKNPTAFYLCASSISSGGNEQFFGPGTRLTVL.

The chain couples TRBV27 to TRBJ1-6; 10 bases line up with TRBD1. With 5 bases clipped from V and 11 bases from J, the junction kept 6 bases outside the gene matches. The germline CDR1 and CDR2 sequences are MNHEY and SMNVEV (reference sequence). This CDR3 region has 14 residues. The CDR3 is CASSEGQGKTPLHF. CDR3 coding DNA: TGTGCCAGCAGTGAGGGACAGGGGAAGACACCCCTCCACTTT.

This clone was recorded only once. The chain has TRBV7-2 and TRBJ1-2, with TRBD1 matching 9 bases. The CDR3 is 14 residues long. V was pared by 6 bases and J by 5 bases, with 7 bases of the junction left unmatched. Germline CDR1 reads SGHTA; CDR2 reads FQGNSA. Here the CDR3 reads CASREGQGIYGYTF. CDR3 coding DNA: TGTGCCAGCAGGGAGGGACAGGGCATTTATGGCTACACCTTC. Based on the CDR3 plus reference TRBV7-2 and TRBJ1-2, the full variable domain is GAGVSQSPSNKVTEKGKDVELRCDPISGHTALYWYRQSLGQGLEFLIYFQGNSAPDKSGLPSDRFSAERTGGSVSTLTIQRTQQEDSAVYLCASREGQGIYGYTFGSGTRLTVV.

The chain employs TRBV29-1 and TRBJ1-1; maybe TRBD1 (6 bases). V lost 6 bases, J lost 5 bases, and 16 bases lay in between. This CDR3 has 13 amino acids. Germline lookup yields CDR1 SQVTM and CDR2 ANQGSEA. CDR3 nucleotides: TGCAGCGTGGCATACAGGGTTTCAACTGAAGCTTTCTTT. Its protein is CSVAYRVSTEAFF. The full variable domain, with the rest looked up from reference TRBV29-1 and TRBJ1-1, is SAVISQKPSRDICQRGTSLTIQCQVDSQVTMMFWYRQQPGQSLTLIATANQGSEATYESGFVIDKFPISRPNLTFSTLTVSNMSPEDSSIYLCSVAYRVSTEAFFGQGTRLTVV.

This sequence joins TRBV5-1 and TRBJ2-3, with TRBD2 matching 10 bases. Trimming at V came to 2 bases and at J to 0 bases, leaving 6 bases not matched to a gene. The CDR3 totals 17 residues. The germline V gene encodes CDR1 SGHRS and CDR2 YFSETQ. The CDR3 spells CASSLTLAGTSTDTQYF. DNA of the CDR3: TGCGCCAGCAGCTTAACACTAGCGGGGACTAGCACAGATACGCAGTATTTT.

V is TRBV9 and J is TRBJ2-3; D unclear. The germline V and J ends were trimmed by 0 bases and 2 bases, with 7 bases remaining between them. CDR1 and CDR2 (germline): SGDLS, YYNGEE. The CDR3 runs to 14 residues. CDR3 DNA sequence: TGTGCCAGCAGCGTAGGAGTCTTCACAGATACGCAGTATTTT. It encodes CASSVGVFTDTQYF.

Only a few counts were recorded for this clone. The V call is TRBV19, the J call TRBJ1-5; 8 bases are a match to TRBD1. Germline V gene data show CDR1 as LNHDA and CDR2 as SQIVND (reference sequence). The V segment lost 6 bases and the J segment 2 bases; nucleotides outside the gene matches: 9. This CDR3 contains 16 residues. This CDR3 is CASSPLQGARNQPQHF. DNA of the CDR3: TGTGCCAGTAGCCCACTCCAGGGGGCTCGCAATCAGCCCCAGCATTTT.

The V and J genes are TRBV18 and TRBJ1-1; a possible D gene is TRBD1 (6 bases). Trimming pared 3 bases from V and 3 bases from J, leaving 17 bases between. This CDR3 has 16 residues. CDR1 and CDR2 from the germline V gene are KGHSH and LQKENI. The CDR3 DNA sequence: TGTGCCAGCTCACCGATGCCGGACAGCGCTTACACTGAAGCTTTCTTT. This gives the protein CASSPMPDSAYTEAFF.

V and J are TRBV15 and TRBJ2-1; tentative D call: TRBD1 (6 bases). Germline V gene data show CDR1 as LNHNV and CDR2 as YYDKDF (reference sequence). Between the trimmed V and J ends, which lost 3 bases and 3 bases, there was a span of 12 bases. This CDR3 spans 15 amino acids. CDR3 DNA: TGTGCCACCAGCAGGGGCATACAGGGCTACAATGAGCAGTTCTTC. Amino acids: CATSRGIQGYNEQFF.

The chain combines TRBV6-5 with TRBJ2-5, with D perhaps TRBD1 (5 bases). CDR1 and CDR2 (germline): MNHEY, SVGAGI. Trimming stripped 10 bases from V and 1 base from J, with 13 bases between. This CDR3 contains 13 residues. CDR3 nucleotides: TGTGCCACCACGCCACAGGTCCAAGAGACCCAGTACTTC. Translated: CATTPQVQETQYF.

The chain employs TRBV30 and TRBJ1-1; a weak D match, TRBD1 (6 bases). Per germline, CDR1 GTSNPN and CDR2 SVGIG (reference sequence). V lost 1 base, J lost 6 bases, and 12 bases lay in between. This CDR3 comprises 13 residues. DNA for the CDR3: TGTGCCTGGAGTGCCGGGACACCTTCTGAAGCTTTCTTT. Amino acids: CAWSAGTPSEAFF. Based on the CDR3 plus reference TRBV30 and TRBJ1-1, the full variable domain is SQTIHQWPATLVQPVGSPLSLECTVEGTSNPNLYWYRQAAGRGLQLLFYSVGIGQISSEVPQNLSASRPQDRQFILSSKKLLLSDSGFYLCAWSAGTPSEAFFGQGTRLTVV.

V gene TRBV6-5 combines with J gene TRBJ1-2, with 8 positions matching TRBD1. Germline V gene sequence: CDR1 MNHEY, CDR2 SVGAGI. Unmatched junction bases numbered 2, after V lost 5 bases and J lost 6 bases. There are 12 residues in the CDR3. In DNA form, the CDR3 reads TGTGCCAGCAGTACAGGGGGGAATGGCTACACCTTC. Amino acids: CASSTGGNGYTF.

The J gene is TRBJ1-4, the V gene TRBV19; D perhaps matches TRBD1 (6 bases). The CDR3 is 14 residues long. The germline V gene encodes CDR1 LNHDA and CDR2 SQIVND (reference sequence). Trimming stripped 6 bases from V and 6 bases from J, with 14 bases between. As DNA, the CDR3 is TGTGCCAGTAGCTACAACCCAGGGGATGAAAAACTGTTTTTT. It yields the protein CASSYNPGDEKLFF.

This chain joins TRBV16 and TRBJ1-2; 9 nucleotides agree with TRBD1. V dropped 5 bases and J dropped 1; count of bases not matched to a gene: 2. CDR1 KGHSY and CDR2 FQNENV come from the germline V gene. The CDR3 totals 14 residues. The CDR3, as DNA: TGTGCCAGCAGCAGGGACAGGGATAACTATGGCTACACCTTC. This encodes CASSRDRDNYGYTF.

CDR3 nucleotide sequence: TGTGCCAGCAGGAGACCGGTAACAGGGAATGAGCAGTTCTTC. Its translation: CASRRPVTGNEQFF. The genes are TRBV2 and TRBJ2-1, with D possibly matching TRBD1 (6 bases). Trimming pared 6 bases from V and 7 bases from J, leaving 16 bases between. Germline CDR1 reads SNHLY; CDR2 reads FYNNEI. The CDR3 runs to 14 residues.

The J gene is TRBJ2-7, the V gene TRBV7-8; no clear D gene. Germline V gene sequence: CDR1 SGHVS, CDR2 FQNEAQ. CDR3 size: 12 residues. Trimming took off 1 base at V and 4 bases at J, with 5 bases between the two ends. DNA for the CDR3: TGTGCCAGCAGCTTAGGCAGATACGAGCAGTACTTC. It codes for CASSLGRYEQYF.